The clone carrying this T cell receptor beta chain has more than one count but fewer than ten. These data come from a study of blood T cell repertoires in COVID-19. Across the study: Samples came from the United States, Italy and Spain, spanning acute and convalescent COVID-19.

The V end lost 8 bases, the J end lost 5 bases, and 21 bases lay between the germline ends. Germline lookup yields CDR1 SEHNR and CDR2 FQNEAQ (reference sequence). The CDR3 consists of 15 residues. Under the authors' procedure: Estimates of nucleated cell counts were drawn from the amplification of reference gene primers. Produced via immunoSEQ multiplex PCR; TCRdb's table is partial and in-frame only. That table is the source of V, J and clone size, and D and trimming were worked out from the DNA. The data contain about 53,000 clones, 82% of them singletons. This sequence originates from a human donor in a cohort sampled during active COVID-19. The chain uses TRBV7-9 and TRBJ1-2, with D perhaps matching TRBD1 (6 bases). The sequencing input was peripheral blood. The CDR3 region has the DNA TGTGCCAGCGTCCTGGCCCCGACAGGATTTTATGGCTACACCTTC. As protein: CASVLAPTGFYGYTF.